This T cell receptor beta chain was recorded in a study of response to subunit inactivated influenza vaccine. This clonotype was observed many times. One entry per CDR3 protein, called by TCRdb with MiXCR from the RT-PCR reads. Found here are some 570,000 distinct CDR3 sequences, about 11% of them singletons; the top ten hold approximately 10%. Another study also made use of these data, one on T cells expressing NK-cell markers. That work contributes: As the method of synthesis, 5'RACE template switching with UMIs yielded TCR beta cDNA.

The clonotype was recovered from a man aged 50 to 59 who received an inactivated influenza vaccine. Sample: PBMCs from blood, taken on the day of vaccination.

CDR3 nucleotides: TGTGCCAGCAGCTTCACTGTCCAGCGGGAGTTCGGGGAGCTGTTTTTT. Its translation: CASSFTVQREFGELFF. The chain carries TRBV11-3 and TRBJ2-2; 8 bases match TRBD2. V trimming: 3 bases; J trimming: 7 bases; junction bases outside the gene matches: 10. This CDR3 spans 16 amino acids. In germline, CDR1 is SGHNT, CDR2 YENEEA.